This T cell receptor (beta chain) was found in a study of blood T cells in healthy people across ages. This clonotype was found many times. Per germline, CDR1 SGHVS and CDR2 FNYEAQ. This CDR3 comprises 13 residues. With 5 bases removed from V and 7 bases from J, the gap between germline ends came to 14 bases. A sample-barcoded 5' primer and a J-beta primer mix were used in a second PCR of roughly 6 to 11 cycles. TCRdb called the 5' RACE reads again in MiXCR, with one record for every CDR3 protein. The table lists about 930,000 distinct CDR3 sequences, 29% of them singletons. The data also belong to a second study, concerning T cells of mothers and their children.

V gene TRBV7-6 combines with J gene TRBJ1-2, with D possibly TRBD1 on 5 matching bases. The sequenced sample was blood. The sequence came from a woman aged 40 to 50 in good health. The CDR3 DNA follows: TGTGCCAGCAGCGCACAGGTTTTAGGTGGCTACACCTTC. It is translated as CASSAQVLGGYTF.